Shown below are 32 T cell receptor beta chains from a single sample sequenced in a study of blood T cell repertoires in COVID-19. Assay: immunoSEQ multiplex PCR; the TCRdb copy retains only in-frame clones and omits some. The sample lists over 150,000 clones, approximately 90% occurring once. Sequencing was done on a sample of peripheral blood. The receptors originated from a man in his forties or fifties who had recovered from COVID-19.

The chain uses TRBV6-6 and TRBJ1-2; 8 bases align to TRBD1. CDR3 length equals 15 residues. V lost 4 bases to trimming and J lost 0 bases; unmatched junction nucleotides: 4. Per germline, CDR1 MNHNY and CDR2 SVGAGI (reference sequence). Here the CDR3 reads CASSWQGAANYGYTF. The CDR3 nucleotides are TGTGCCAGCAGTTGGCAGGGGGCGGCTAACTATGGCTACACCTTC.

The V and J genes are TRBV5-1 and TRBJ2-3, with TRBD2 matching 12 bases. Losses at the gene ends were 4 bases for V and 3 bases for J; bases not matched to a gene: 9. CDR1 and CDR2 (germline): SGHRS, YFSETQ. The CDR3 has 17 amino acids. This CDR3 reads CASSRLAGGILTDTQYF. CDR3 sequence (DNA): TGCGCCAGCAGCCGGCTAGCGGGGGGGATATTGACAGATACGCAGTATTTT.

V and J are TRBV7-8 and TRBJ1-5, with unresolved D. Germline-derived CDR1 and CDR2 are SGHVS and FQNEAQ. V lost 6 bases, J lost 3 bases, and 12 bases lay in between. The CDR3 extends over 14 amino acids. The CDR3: CASSEGSPNQPQHF. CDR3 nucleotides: TGTGCCAGCAGTGAGGGATCCCCCAATCAGCCCCAGCATTTT.

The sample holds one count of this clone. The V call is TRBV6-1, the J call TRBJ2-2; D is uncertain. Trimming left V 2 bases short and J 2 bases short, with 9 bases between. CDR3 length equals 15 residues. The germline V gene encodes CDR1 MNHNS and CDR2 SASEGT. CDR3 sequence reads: CASSEINFNTGELFF. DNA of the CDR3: TGTGCCAGCAGTGAAATTAACTTTAACACCGGGGAGCTGTTTTTT.

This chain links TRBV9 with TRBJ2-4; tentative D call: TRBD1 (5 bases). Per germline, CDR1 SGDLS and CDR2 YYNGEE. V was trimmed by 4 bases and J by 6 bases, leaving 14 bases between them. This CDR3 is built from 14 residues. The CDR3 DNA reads TGTGCCAGCAGCACCTCGGACACGATAAACATTCAGTACTTC. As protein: CASSTSDTINIQYF.

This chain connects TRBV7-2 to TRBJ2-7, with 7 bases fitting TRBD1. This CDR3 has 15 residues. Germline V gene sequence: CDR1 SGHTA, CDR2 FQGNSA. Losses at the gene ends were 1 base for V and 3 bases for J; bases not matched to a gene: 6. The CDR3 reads CASSLGSQGRYEQYF. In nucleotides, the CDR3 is TGTGCCAGCAGCTTAGGATCACAGGGGCGCTACGAGCAGTACTTC.

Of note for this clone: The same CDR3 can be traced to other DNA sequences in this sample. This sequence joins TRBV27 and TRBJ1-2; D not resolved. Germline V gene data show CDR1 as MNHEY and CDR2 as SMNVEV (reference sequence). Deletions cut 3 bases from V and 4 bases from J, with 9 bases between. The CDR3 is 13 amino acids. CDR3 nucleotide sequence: TGTGCCAGCAGTTTCCGGGATTCCTATGGCTACACCTTC. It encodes CASSFRDSYGYTF.

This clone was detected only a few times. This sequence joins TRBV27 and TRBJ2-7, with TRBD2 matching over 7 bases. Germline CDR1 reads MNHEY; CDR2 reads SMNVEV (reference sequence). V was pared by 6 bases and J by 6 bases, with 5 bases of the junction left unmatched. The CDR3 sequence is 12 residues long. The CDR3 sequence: CASSGTMLEQYF. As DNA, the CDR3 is TGTGCCAGCAGCGGGACTATGCTCGAGCAGTACTTC.

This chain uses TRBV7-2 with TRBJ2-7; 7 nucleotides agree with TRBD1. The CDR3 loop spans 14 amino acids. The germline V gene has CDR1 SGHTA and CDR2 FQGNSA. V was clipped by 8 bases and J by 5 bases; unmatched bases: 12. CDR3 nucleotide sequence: TGTGCCAGCGGACAGGACAGGAGTAGGAACGAGCAGTACTTC. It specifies CASGQDRSRNEQYF.

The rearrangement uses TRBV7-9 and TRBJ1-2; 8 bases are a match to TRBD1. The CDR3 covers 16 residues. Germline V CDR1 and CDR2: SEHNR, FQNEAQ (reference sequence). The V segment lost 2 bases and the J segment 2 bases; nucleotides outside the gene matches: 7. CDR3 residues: CASSLSAGGRNYGYTF. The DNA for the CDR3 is TGTGCCAGCAGCTTAAGTGCAGGGGGCAGGAACTATGGCTACACCTTC. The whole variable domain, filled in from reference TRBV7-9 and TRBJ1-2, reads DTGVSQNPRHKITKRGQNVTFRCDPISEHNRLYWYRQTLGQGPEFLTYFQNEAQLEKSRLLSDRFSAERPKGSFSTLEIQRTEQGDSAMYLCASSLSAGGRNYGYTFGSGTRLTVV.

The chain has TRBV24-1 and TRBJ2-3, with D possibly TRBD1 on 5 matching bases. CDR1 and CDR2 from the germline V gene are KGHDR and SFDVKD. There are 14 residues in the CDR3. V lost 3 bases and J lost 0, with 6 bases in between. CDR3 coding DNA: TGTGCCACCAGTGATAGGACAAGCACAGATACGCAGTATTTT. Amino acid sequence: CATSDRTSTDTQYF.

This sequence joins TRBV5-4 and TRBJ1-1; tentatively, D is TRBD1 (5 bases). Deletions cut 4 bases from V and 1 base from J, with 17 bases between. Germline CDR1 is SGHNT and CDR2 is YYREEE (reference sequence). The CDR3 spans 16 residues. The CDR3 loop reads CASSPGWRGGNTEAFF. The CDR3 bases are TGTGCCAGCAGCCCGGGGTGGCGGGGCGGGAACACTGAAGCTTTCTTT.

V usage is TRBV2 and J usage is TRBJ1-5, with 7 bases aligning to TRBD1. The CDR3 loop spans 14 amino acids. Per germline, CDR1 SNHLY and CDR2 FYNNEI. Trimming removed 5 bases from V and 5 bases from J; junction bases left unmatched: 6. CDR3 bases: TGTGCCAGCAGTTTGACAGGGCCCTATCAGCCCCAGCATTTT. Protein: CASSLTGPYQPQHF.

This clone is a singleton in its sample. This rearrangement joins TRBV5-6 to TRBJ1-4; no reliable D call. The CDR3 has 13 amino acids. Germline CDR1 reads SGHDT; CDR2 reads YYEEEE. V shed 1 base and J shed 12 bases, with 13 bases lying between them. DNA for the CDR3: TGTGCCAGCAGCTTGCCCGCGCCTGGTGAACTGTTTTTT. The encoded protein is CASSLPAPGELFF. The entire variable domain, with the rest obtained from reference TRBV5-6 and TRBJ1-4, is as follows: DAGVTQSPTHLIKTRGQQVTLRCSPKSGHDTVSWYQQALGQGPQFIFQYYEEEERQRGNFPDRFSGHQFPNYSSELNVNALLLGDSALYLCASSLPAPGELFFGSGTQLSVL.

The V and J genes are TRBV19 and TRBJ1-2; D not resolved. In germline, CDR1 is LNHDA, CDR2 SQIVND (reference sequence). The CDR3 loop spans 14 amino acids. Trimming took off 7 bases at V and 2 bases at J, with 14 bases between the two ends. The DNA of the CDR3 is TGTGCCAGTAATCGTCCGCGAGGGAACTATGGCTACACCTTC. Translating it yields CASNRPRGNYGYTF. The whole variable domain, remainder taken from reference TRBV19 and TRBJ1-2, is DGGITQSPKYLFRKEGQNVTLSCEQNLNHDAMYWYRQDPGQGLRLIYYSQIVNDFQKGDIAEGYSVSREKKESFPLTVTSAQKNPTAFYLCASNRPRGNYGYTFGSGTRLTVV.

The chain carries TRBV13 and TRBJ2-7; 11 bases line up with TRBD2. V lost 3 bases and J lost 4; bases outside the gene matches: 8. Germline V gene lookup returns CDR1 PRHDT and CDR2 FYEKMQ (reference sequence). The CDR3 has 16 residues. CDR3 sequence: CASSFAGTSGAYEQYF. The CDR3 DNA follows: TGTGCCAGCAGCTTTGCCGGGACTAGCGGAGCGTACGAGCAGTACTTC. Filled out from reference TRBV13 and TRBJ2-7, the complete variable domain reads AAGVIQSPRHLIKEKRETATLKCYPIPRHDTVYWYQQGPGQDPQFLISFYEKMQSDKGSIPDRFSAQQFSDYHSELNMSSLELGDSALYFCASSFAGTSGAYEQYFGPGTRLTVT.

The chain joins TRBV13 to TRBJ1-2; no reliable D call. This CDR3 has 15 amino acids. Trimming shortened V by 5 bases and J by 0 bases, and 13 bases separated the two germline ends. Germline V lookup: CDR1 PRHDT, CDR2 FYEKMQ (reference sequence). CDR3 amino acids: CASSPSAPSNYGYTF. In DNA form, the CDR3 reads TGTGCCAGCAGCCCCAGCGCCCCATCTAACTATGGCTACACCTTC.

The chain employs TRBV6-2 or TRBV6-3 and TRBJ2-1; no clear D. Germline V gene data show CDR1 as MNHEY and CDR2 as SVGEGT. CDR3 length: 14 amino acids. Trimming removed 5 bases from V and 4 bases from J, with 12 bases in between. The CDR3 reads CASSIGLYYNEQFF. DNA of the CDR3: TGTGCCAGCAGTATCGGTCTCTATTACAATGAGCAGTTCTTC.

CDR3 DNA sequence: TGTGCCAGCAGCCTCCGACAGACAGATACGCAGTATTTT. Translation gives CASSLRQTDTQYF. The chain couples TRBV6-2 or TRBV6-3 to TRBJ2-3; D possibly corresponds to TRBD1 (5 bases). CDR1 is MNHEY and CDR2 is SVGEGT in the germline V gene. The CDR3 totals 13 residues. The V and J ends lost 6 bases and 3 bases respectively, with 10 bases between them.

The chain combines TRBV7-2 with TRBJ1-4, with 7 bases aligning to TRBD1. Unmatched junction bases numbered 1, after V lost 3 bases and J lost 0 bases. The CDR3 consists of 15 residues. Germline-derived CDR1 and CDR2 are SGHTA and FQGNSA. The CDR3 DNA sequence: TGTGCCAGCAGCTTGGACAGGACAACTAATGAAAAACTGTTTTTT. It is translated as CASSLDRTTNEKLFF.

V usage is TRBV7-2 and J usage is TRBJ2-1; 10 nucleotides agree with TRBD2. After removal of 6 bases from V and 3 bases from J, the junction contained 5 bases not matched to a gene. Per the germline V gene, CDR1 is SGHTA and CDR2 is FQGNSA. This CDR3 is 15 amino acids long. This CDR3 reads CASRSPSGSYNEQFF. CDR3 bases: TGTGCCAGCAGATCCCCTAGCGGGAGCTACAATGAGCAGTTCTTC.

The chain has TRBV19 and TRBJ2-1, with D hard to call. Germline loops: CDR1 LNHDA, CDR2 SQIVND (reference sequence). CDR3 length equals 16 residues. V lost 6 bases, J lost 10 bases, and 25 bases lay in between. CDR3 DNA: TGTGCCAGTAGGAAATCCTCCGGCAGTACACTATACGAGCAGTTCTTC. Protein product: CASRKSSGSTLYEQFF.

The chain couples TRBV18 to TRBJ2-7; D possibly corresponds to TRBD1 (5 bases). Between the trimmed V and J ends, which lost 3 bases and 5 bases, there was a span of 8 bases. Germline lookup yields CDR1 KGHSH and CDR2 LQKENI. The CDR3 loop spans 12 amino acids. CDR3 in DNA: TGTGCCAGCTCACCGCAGGGCCACGAGCAGTACTTC. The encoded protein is CASSPQGHEQYF.

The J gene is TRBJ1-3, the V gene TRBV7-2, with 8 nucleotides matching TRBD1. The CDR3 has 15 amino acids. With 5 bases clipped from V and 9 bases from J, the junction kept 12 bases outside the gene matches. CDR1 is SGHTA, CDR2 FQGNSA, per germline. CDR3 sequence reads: CASSPDRVDRSTIYF. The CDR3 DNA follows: TGTGCCAGCAGCCCGGACAGGGTTGATCGTAGCACCATATATTTT.

The CDR3 region is CASSHTAGLAGGPSYNEQFF. In DNA form, the CDR3 reads TGCGCCAGCAGCCATACCGCGGGACTAGCGGGAGGACCGTCCTACAATGAGCAGTTCTTC. J is TRBJ2-1 and V is TRBV4-3; 15 positions match TRBD2. Germline trimming cut 3 bases from V and 1 base from J; bases unmatched to any gene: 10. The CDR3 consists of 20 residues. Germline loops: CDR1 LGHNA, CDR2 YSLEER.

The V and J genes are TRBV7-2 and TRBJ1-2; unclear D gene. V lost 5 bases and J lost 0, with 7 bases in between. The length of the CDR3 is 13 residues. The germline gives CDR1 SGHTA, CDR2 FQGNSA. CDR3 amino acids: CASSVGTNYGYTF. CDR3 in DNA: TGTGCCAGCAGCGTCGGGACTAACTATGGCTACACCTTC.

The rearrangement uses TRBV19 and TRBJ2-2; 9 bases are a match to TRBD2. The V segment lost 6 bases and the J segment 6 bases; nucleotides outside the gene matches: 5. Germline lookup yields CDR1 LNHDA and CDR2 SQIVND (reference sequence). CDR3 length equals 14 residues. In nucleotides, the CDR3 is TGTGCCAGTAGGAGTAGCGGGAGCCCCGGGGAGCTGTTTTTT. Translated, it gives CASRSSGSPGELFF.

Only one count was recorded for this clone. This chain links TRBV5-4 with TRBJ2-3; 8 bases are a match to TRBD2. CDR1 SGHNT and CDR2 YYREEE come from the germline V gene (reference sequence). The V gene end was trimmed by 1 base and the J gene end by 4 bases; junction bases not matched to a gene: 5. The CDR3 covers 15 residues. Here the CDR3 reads CASSLPAGESDTQYF. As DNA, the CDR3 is TGTGCCAGCAGCTTGCCAGCGGGGGAATCAGATACGCAGTATTTT.

The CDR3 DNA reads as TGTGCCAGCAGCCAAGATTGGGCACGAAACTCTGGAAACACCATATATTTT. Protein sequence: CASSQDWARNSGNTIYF. V usage is TRBV3-1 (or the pseudogene TRBV3-2) and J usage is TRBJ1-3; D not resolved. Per the germline V gene, CDR1 is LGHDT and CDR2 is YNNKEL (reference sequence). V was pared by 0 bases and J by 0 bases, with 12 bases between. The CDR3 sequence is 17 residues long.

The CDR3 is CASSSGRGPYEQYF. The CDR3 DNA reads TGTGCCAGTAGTAGCGGCAGGGGGCCCTACGAGCAGTACTTC. The chain is built from TRBV19 and TRBJ2-7, with 8 positions matching TRBD1. This CDR3 contains 14 residues. Per germline, CDR1 LNHDA and CDR2 SQIVND (reference sequence). J gave up 2 bases and V 4 bases, and 4 bases lay outside the gene matches. The whole variable domain, remainder taken from reference TRBV19 and TRBJ2-7, is DGGITQSPKYLFRKEGQNVTLSCEQNLNHDAMYWYRQDPGQGLRLIYYSQIVNDFQKGDIAEGYSVSREKKESFPLTVTSAQKNPTAFYLCASSSGRGPYEQYFGPGTRLTVT.

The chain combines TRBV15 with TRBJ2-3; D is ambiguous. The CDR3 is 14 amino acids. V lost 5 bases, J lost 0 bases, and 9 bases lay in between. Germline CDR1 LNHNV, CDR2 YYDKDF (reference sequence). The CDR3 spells CATSQRSSTDTQYF. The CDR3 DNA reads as TGTGCCACCAGCCAAAGGAGTAGCACAGATACGCAGTATTTT. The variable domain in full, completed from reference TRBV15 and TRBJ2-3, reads DAMVIQNPRYQVTQFGKPVTLSCSQTLNHNVMYWYQQKSSQAPKLLFHYYDKDFNNEADTPDNFQSRRPNTSFCFLDIRSPGLGDTAMYLCATSQRSSTDTQYFGPGTRLTVL.

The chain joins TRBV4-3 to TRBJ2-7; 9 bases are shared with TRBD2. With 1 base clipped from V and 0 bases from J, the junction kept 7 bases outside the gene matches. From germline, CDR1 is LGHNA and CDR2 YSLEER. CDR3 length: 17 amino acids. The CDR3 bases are TGCGCCAGCAGCCAAGTTGGTGGAGCGGGAGGCTCCTACGAGCAGTACTTC. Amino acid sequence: CASSQVGGAGGSYEQYF.